This TCR beta chain was identified during a study of blood T cell repertoires in COVID-19. Trimming cost V 4 bases and J 6 bases, with 22 bases left between them. This CDR3 region has 16 residues. CDR1 and CDR2 (germline): MDHEN, SYDVKM. Generated by immunoSEQ multiplex PCR, the TCRdb table keeps only in-frame clones and is missing some. The data show a few hundred thousand clones, almost 90% seen once. This receptor was taken from a woman aged 18 to 35 with acute COVID-19. The V gene is TRBV28, the J gene TRBJ2-7; possibly TRBD1 for D (5 bases). Sequencing was done on a sample of PBMCs or T cells enriched from blood (not recorded which). The CDR3 sequence is CASSSDTEPPGGEQYF. Here the CDR3 DNA reads TGTGCCAGCAGTTCGGACACAGAGCCACCCGGCGGCGAGCAGTACTTC.